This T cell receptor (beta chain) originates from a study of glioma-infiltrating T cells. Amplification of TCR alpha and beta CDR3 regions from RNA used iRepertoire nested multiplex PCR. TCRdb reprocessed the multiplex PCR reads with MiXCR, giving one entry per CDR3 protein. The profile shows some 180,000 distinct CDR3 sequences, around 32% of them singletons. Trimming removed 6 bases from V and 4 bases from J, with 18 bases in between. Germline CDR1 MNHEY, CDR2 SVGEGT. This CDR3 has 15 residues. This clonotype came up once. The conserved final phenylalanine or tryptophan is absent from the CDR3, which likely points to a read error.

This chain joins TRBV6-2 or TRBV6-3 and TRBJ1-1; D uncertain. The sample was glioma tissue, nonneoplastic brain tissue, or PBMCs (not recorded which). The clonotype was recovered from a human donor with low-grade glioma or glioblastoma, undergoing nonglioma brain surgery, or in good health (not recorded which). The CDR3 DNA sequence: TGTGCCAGCAGACCTTGGACCCGGGAGAGCACTGAAGCTTTCCTT. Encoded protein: CASRPWTRESTEAFL.